This T cell receptor (beta chain) was identified in a study of blood T cell repertoires in COVID-19. At the level of the study: The United States, Italy and Spain provided the acute and convalescent COVID-19 samples. PBMCs, B-cell-depleted T cells, or T cells were the source of the cDNA or gDNA that made up the material.

This CDR3 has 14 amino acids. The germline CDR1 and CDR2 sequences are MNHEY and SVGEGT. V was shortened by 1 base and J by 5 bases, with 11 bases between the two germline ends. Per the authors' pipeline: Reference gene primer amplification gave nucleated cell count estimates. Produced via immunoSEQ multiplex PCR; TCRdb's table is partial and in-frame only. D and trimming were read from the DNA, whereas the V and J calls and clone size are those reported in that table. The sample has 200,000 to 250,000 clones; 65% to 85% are singletons. The origin of this receptor is a woman between 55 and 75 years old with acute or convalescent COVID-19. The sample consisted of peripheral blood. V is TRBV6-2 or TRBV6-3 and J is TRBJ1-1; a possible D gene is TRBD1 (6 bases). DNA for the CDR3: TGTGCCAGCAGTTACTACAGGGAAGGAACTGAAGCTTTCTTT. This codes for CASSYYREGTEAFF.